This is a list of T cell receptor beta chains from one sample in a study of lymphopenia after photon versus proton radiotherapy. Profiling relied on immunoSEQ multiplex PCR, and the TCRdb table lists in-frame clones only, not all of them. The sample holds tens of thousands of clones; around nine tenths are singletons and the top ten take approximately 45%. Material: peripheral blood, obtained from a patient treated with proton-based radiotherapy. The receptors stem from a woman aged 60-75 years with cholangiocarcinoma. Some clones in this sample may be carry-over from other donors' samples. Both conserved end residues are part of each CDR3. A D gene is named only where the DNA matches it firmly. The size of a clone is reported for some rows only, either as once, few or many, or as a class for expanded clones.

D gene,clone size,V gene,J gene,CDR3 protein,CDR3 DNA
NA,NA,TRBV19,TRBJ1-5,CASSKAPIQGYLSNQPQHF,TGTGCCAGTAGTAAGGCCCCTATTCAGGGGTATCTTAGCAATCAGCCCCAGCATTTT
NA,few,TRBV6-1,TRBJ1-1,CASSERGGRTFTEAFF,TGTGCCAGCAGTGAAAGGGGAGGAAGGACATTCACTGAAGCTTTCTTT
NA,NA,TRBV11-2,TRBJ2-7,CASSSLPTGTYEQYF,TGTGCCAGCAGCTCCCTCCCGACGGGAACCTACGAGCAGTACTTC
NA,NA,TRBV18,TRBJ1-1,CASCEGTSGTEAFF,TGTGCCAGCTGCGAGGGAACCTCGGGAACTGAAGCTTTCTTT
NA,NA,TRBV4-1,TRBJ1-5,CASSQMGGDSNQPQHF,TGCGCCAGCAGCCAAATGGGAGGGGATAGCAATCAGCCCCAGCATTTT
TRBD1,NA,TRBV19,TRBJ2-5,CASSASSGGSETQYF,TGTGCCAGTAGTGCCTCCTCAGGGGGATCTGAGACCCAGTACTTC
NA,NA,TRBV27,TRBJ2-2,CASRLDPGTLFF,TGTGCCAGCAGGTTGGACCCCGGGACACTGTTTTTT
TRBD1,NA,TRBV19,TRBJ1-2,CASSPGQYGYTF,TGTGCCAGTAGTCCGGGACAGTATGGCTACACCTTC
TRBD1,NA,TRBV27,TRBJ2-7,CASSLDRGPYEQYF,TGTGCCAGCAGTTTAGACAGGGGACCCTACGAGCAGTACTTC
TRBD2,few,TRBV27,TRBJ2-1,CASSWLSRGNHNEQFF,TGTGCCAGCAGTTGGCTCTCGCGGGGGAATCACAATGAGCAGTTCTTC
TRBD2,few,TRBV23-1,TRBJ2-3,CASTTAGTSVKIADTQYF,TGCGCCAGCACCACCGCCGGGACTAGCGTTAAGATAGCGGATACGCAGTATTTT
NA,once,TRBV19,TRBJ1-4,CASSIIRDRANEKLFF,TGTGCCAGTAGTATCATTAGGGATCGGGCGAATGAAAAACTGTTTTTT
NA,NA,TRBV6-1,TRBJ1-2,CASTPDNFYGYTF,TGTGCCAGCACCCCGGATAATTTCTATGGCTACACCTTC
NA,NA,TRBV21-1,TRBJ2-7,CASRNRTSGRAWAYEQYF,TGTGCCAGCAGAAACCGGACTAGCGGGAGGGCCTGGGCCTACGAGCAGTACTTC
NA,NA,TRBV7-2,TRBJ2-3,CASSFNPGSTDTQYF,TGTGCCAGCAGCTTCAATCCGGGGTCGACAGATACGCAGTATTTT
TRBD2,NA,TRBV7-7,TRBJ2-5,CASSGGLAGRETQYF,TGTGCCAGCAGCGGCGGACTAGCGGGAAGAGAGACCCAGTACTTC
NA,NA,TRBV7-2,TRBJ2-3,CASSPYYDTQYF,TGTGCCAGCAGCCCCTACTACGATACGCAGTATTTT
TRBD2,NA,TRBV4-1,TRBJ2-3,CASSQGTGLLNTQYF,TGCGCCAGCAGCCAAGGTACGGGACTACTGAATACGCAGTATTTT
NA,NA,TRBV19,TRBJ2-3,CASSIRVDTQYF,TGTGCCAGTAGTATCCGAGTAGATACGCAGTATTTT
TRBD2,NA,TRBV9,TRBJ2-1,CASSVGLAGGSSYNEQFF,TGTGCCAGCAGCGTAGGGCTAGCGGGAGGCAGCTCCTACAATGAGCAGTTCTTC
NA,NA,TRBV7-9,TRBJ1-2,CASSLTGYYGYTF,TGTGCCAGCAGTTTGACAGGCTACTATGGCTACACCTTC
TRBD1,NA,TRBV7-6,TRBJ2-3,CASSSQGVSTDTQYF,TGTGCCAGCAGCTCACAGGGGGTTAGCACAGATACGCAGTATTTT
NA,NA,TRBV2,TRBJ2-6,CASNMGYSGANVLTF,TGTGCCAGCAATATGGGGTATTCTGGGGCCAACGTCCTGACTTTC
NA,NA,TRBV29-1,TRBJ2-3,CSVEIYTDTQYF,TGCAGCGTCGAGATTTATACAGATACGCAGTATTTT
NA,NA,TRBV5-1,TRBJ1-1,CASSLSSNTEAFF,TGCGCCAGCAGCTTGTCTTCGAACACTGAAGCTTTCTTT
NA,few,TRBV7-9,TRBJ1-6,CASSITGRYSPLHF,TGTGCCAGCAGTATAACGGGGAGGTATTCACCCCTCCACTTT
TRBD1,NA,TRBV4-3,TRBJ2-7,CASSHSSGTGEKQYF,TGCGCCAGCAGCCACTCATCCGGGACAGGGGAGAAGCAGTACTTC
TRBD1,NA,TRBV30,TRBJ1-1,CAWSANRGWNTEAFF,TGTGCCTGGAGCGCGAACAGGGGTTGGAACACTGAAGCTTTCTTT
NA,NA,TRBV7-6,TRBJ2-5,CASRWRAGETQYF,TGTGCCAGCAGGTGGAGGGCCGGGGAGACCCAGTACTTC
TRBD2,NA,TRBV14,TRBJ2-5,CASSQGATSGGAETQYF,TGTGCCAGCAGCCAAGGGGCGACTAGCGGGGGGGCAGAGACCCAGTACTTC
TRBD2,once,TRBV5-1,TRBJ2-1,CASSPGLDRYNEQFF,TGCGCCAGCAGCCCAGGACTAGACAGATACAATGAGCAGTTCTTC
TRBD2,NA,TRBV7-9,TRBJ2-1,CASSLAEAIAGNNEQFF,TGTGCCAGCAGCTTAGCGGAAGCAATAGCGGGGAACAATGAGCAGTTCTTC
NA,NA,TRBV7-2,TRBJ1-1,CASRLQGDTEAFF,TGTGCCAGCAGGTTACAGGGCGACACTGAAGCTTTCTTT
NA,NA,TRBV4-3,TRBJ1-2,CASSLWGGGDGYTF,TGCGCCAGCAGCCTTTGGGGGGGTGGGGATGGCTACACCTTC
TRBD2,NA,TRBV6-6,TRBJ2-1,CASSQGSGGTYNEQFF,TGTGCCAGCAGTCAGGGAAGCGGGGGCACCTACAATGAGCAGTTCTTC
NA,NA,TRBV4-2,TRBJ2-7,CASSRLVKDEQYF,TGTGCCAGCAGCCGACTAGTTAAGGACGAGCAGTACTTC
NA,NA,TRBV5-6,TRBJ2-7,CASSLVRVRGYEQYF,TGTGCCAGCAGCTTGGTTCGGGTCAGGGGATACGAGCAGTACTTC
NA,medium-sized,TRBV11-2,TRBJ2-1,CASSSTRNEQFF,TGTGCCAGCAGCTCAACTAGAAATGAGCAGTTCTTC
TRBD2,NA,TRBV4-1,TRBJ2-2,CASSQPTGTSGRSGELFF,TGCGCCAGCAGCCAACCTACCGGGACTAGCGGGAGGTCCGGGGAGCTGTTTTTT
NA,NA,TRBV4-3,TRBJ1-2,CASSQPGHQLSDYGYTF,TGCGCCAGCAGCCAACCGGGACACCAACTCTCTGACTATGGCTACACCTTC
NA,few,TRBV4-1,TRBJ1-6,CASSQGHGNSPLHF,TGCGCCAGCAGCCAAGGACACGGTAATTCACCCCTCCACTTT